This T cell receptor beta chain was profiled in a study of blood T cell repertoires in COVID-19. Study context: PBMCs, B-cell-depleted T cells, or T cells provided the cDNA or gDNA that made up the material.

Cohort assignment relied on participant-reported clinical history. As originally analysed: Nucleated cell counts were estimated from reference gene primer amplification. Sequenced by immunoSEQ multiplex PCR; TCRdb stores in-frame clones only, minus some. That table furnishes V, J and clone size, whereas the DNA furnished D and trimming. The sample yields over 300,000 clones, just over 85% seen once. Sequenced sample: PBMCs or T cells enriched from blood (not recorded which). This sequence originates from a young woman who had recovered from COVID-19.

The CDR3 bases are TGTGCCAGCAGCGAGGGACTTCCCTACAATGAGCAGTTCTTC. This codes for CASSEGLPYNEQFF. The chain is built from TRBV3-1 (or the pseudogene TRBV3-2) and TRBJ2-1; TRBD2 is a possible D gene (6 bases). Germline-derived CDR1 and CDR2 are LGHDT and YNNKEL (reference sequence). V was shortened by 5 bases and J by 2 bases, with 10 bases between the two germline ends. The CDR3 covers 14 residues.